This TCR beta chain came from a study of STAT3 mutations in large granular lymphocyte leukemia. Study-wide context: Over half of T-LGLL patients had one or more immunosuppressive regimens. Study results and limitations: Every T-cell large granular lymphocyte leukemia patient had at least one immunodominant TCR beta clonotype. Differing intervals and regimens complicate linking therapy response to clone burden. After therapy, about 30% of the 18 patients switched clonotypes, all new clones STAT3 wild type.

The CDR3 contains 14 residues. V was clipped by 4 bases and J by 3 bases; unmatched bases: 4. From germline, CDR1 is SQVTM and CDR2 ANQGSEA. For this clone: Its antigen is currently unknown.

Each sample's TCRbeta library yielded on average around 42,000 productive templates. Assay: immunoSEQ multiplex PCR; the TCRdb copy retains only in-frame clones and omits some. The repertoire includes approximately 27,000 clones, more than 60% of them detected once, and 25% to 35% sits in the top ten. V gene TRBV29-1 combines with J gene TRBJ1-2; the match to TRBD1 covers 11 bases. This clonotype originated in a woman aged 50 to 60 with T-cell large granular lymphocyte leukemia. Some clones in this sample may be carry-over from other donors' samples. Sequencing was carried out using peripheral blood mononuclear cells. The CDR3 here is CSVARTGGDYGYTF. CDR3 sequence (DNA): TGCAGCGTTGCTCGGACAGGGGGCGACTATGGCTACACCTTC.